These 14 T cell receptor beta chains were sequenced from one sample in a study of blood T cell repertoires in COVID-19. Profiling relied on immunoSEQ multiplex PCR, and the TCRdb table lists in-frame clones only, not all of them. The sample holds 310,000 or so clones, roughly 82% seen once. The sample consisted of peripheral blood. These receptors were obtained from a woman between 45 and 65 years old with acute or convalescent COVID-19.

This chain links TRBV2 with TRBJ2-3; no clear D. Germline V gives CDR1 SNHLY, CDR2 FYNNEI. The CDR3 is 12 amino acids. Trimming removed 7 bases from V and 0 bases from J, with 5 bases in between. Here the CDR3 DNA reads TGTGCCAGCATGGCAAGCACAGATACGCAGTATTTT. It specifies CASMASTDTQYF.

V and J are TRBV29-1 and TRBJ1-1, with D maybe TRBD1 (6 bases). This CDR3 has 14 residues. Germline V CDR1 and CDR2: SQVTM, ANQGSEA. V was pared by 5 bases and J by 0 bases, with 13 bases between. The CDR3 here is CSVHTGLMNTEAFF. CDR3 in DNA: TGCAGCGTTCACACAGGGTTAATGAACACTGAAGCTTTCTTT.

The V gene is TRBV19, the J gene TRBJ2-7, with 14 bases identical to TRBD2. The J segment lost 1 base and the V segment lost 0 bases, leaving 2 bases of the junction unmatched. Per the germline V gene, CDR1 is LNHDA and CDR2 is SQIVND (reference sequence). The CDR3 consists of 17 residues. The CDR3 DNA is TGTGCCAGTAGTATAGATCGACTAGCGGGAGGGTCCTACGAGCAGTACTTC. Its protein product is CASSIDRLAGGSYEQYF. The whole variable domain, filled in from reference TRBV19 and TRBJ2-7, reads DGGITQSPKYLFRKEGQNVTLSCEQNLNHDAMYWYRQDPGQGLRLIYYSQIVNDFQKGDIAEGYSVSREKKESFPLTVTSAQKNPTAFYLCASSIDRLAGGSYEQYFGPGTRLTVT.

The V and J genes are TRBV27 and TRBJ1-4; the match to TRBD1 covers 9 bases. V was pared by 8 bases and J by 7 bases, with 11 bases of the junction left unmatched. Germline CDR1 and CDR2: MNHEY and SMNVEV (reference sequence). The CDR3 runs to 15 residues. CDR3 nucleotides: TGTGCCAGCGACGGACACAGGGGGCTAGGTGAAAAACTGTTTTTT. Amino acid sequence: CASDGHRGLGEKLFF. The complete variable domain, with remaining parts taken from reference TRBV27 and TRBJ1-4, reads EAQVTQNPRYLITVTGKKLTVTCSQNMNHEYMSWYRQDPGLGLRQIYYSMNVEVTDKGDVPEGYKVSRKEKRNFPLILESPSPNQTSLYFCASDGHRGLGEKLFFGSGTQLSVL.

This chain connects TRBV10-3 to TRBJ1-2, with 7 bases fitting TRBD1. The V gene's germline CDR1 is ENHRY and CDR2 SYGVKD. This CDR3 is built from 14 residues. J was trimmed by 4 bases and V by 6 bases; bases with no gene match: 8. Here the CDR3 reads CAIRTNRGVYGYTF. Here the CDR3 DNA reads TGTGCCATCAGGACAAACAGGGGAGTCTATGGCTACACCTTC.

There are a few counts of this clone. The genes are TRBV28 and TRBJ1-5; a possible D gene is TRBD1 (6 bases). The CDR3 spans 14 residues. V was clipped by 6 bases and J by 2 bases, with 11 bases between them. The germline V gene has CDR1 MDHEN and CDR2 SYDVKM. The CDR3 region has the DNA TGTGCCAGCAGCTCAGGGGCCGGCAATCAGCCCCAGCATTTT. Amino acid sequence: CASSSGAGNQPQHF.

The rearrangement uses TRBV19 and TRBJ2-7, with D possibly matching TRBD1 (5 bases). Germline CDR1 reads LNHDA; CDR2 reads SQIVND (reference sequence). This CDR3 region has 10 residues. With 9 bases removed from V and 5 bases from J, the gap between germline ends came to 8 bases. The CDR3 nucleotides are TGTGCCAGCTCAGGGAACGAGCAGTACTTC. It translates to CASSGNEQYF.

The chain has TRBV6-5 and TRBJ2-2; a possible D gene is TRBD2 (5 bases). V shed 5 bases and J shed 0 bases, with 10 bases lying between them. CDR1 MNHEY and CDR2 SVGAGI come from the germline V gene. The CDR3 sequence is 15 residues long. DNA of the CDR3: TGTGCCAGCAGTAGCGGAGCTACGAACACCGGGGAGCTGTTTTTT. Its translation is CASSSGATNTGELFF.

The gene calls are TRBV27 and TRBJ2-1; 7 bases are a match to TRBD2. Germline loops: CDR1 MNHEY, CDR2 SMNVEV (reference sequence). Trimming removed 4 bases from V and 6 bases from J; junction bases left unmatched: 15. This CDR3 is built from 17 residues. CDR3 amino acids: CASSSVFWAGDVNEQFF. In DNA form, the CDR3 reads TGTGCCAGCAGTTCGGTCTTTTGGGCGGGAGATGTCAATGAGCAGTTCTTC.

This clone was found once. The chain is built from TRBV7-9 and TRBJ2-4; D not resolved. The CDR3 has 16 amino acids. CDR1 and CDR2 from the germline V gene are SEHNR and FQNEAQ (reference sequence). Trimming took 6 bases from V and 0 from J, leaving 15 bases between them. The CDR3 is CASRPPIRLAKNIQYF. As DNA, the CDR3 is TGTGCCAGCAGGCCTCCAATCAGGCTAGCCAAAAACATTCAGTACTTC.

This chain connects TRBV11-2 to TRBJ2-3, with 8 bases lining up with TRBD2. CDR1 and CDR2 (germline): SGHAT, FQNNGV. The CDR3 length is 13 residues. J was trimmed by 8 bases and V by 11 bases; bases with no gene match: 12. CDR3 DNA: TGTGCCGGGTCCGGGGGGGTTTTAGGTACGCAGTATTTT. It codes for CAGSGGVLGTQYF.

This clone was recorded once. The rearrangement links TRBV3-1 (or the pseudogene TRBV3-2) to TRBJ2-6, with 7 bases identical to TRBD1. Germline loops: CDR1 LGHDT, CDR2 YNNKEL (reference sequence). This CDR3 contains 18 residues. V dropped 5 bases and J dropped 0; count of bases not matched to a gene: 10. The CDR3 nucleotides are TGTGCCAGCAGCAAAACAGGGGCCCTAAGCTCTGGGGCCAACGTCCTGACTTTC. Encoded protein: CASSKTGALSSGANVLTF.

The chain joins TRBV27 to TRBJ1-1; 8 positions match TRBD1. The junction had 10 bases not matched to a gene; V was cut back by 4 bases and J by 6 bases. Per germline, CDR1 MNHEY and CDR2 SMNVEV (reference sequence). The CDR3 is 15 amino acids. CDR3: CASSSGQGGYPEAFF. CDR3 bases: TGTGCCAGCAGTTCAGGACAGGGTGGGTATCCTGAAGCTTTCTTT.

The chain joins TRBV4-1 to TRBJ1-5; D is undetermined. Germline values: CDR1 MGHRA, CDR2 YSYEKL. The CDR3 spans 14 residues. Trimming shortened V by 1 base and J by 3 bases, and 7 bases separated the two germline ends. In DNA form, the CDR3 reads TGCGCCAGCAGCCAAGTCGGTTACAATCAGCCCCAGCATTTT. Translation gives CASSQVGYNQPQHF.